This TCR beta chain comes out of a study of cytomegalovirus exposure and HLA in healthy donors. Of note for this clone: As yet, its antigen is unknown.

PCR employed 60 Vbeta and 13 Jbeta primers. Sequenced by immunoSEQ multiplex PCR; TCRdb stores in-frame clones only, minus some. In the table there are under 250,000 clones, approximately 78% of which are singletons. With V trimmed by 1 base and J by 4 bases, 1 base remained unmatched. This CDR3 is 16 amino acids long. Germline CDR1 MNHEY, CDR2 SMNVEV (reference sequence). Study-wide results and limits: While the bulk of TCR sequences proved rare, some public TCRs turned up in many donors.

The receptor's source is a woman aged 40-49 years in good health and CMV-seronegative. The material sequenced was PBMCs. This chain connects TRBV27 to TRBJ2-2; TRBD2 agrees at 12 bases. The CDR3 nucleotides read TGTGCCAGCAGTTTATTACTAGCGGGAGGCACCGGGGAGCTGTTTTTT. Its protein is CASSLLLAGGTGELFF.